Each of the 21 T cell receptor beta chains below was sequenced from the same sample in a study of immune evolution from preneoplasia to lung adenocarcinoma. The repertoire was sequenced with immunoSEQ multiplex PCR; TCRdb's copy has only in-frame clones and lacks some. The table has about 7,800 clones, roughly 72% seen once; the top ten hold about a tenth. The sequencing input was FFPE lung adenocarcinoma in situ tissue. The receptors here all came from a donor aged 70 or over with lung adenocarcinoma. Some clones in this sample may be carry-over from other donors' samples.

This chain links TRBV11-3 with TRBJ2-1; 7 nucleotides match TRBD1. With V trimmed by 3 bases and J by 6 bases, 5 bases remained unmatched. This CDR3 contains 14 residues. The V gene's germline CDR1 is SGHNT and CDR2 YENEEA. CDR3 in amino acids: CASSFRGSGNEQFF. The CDR3 nucleotides read TGTGCCAGCAGCTTCAGGGGGTCAGGCAATGAGCAGTTCTTC.

The J gene is TRBJ2-7, the V gene TRBV30; tentative D call: TRBD2 (6 bases). V lost 2 bases and J 2 bases, leaving 16 bases between the germline ends. CDR1 and CDR2 from the germline V gene are GTSNPN and SVGIG (reference sequence). This CDR3 has 15 residues. Written as DNA, the CDR3 is TGTGCCTGGAGTCCTTTGGGCGGAGGGACCTACGAGCAGTACTTC. Protein product: CAWSPLGGGTYEQYF.

The rearrangement joins TRBV5-1 to TRBJ2-2; the D gene is possibly TRBD1 (5 bases). Between the trimmed V and J ends, which lost 9 bases and 0 bases, there was a span of 12 bases. The CDR3 contains 14 residues. Germline CDR1 reads SGHRS; CDR2 reads YFSETQ. The CDR3 bases are TGCGCCACTCAGGCGGACACGAACACCGGGGAGCTGTTTTTT. It yields the protein CATQADTNTGELFF.

J is TRBJ1-5 and V is TRBV5-6; D remains unclear. Germline loops: CDR1 SGHDT, CDR2 YYEEEE. Trimming cost V 0 bases and J 9 bases, with 10 bases left between them. The CDR3 is 13 amino acids. The CDR3 DNA follows: TGTGCCAGCAGCTTGGCCGGGTCCGGGCCCCAGCATTTT. The encoded protein is CASSLAGSGPQHF. Variable domain in full (rest from reference TRBV5-6 and TRBJ1-5): DAGVTQSPTHLIKTRGQQVTLRCSPKSGHDTVSWYQQALGQGPQFIFQYYEEEERQRGNFPDRFSGHQFPNYSSELNVNALLLGDSALYLCASSLAGSGPQHFGDGTRLSIL.

The genes are TRBV4-1 and TRBJ2-3; 11 bases match TRBD2. The CDR3 sequence is 17 residues long. The germline gives CDR1 MGHRA, CDR2 YSYEKL. J was trimmed by 3 bases and V by 3 bases; bases with no gene match: 8. The DNA of the CDR3 is TGCGCCAGCAGCCATCCCGTAGCGGGGGGGCGGACAGATACGCAGTATTTT. It specifies CASSHPVAGGRTDTQYF.

This chain joins TRBV19 and TRBJ1-2, with 7 nucleotides matching TRBD1. The CDR3 has 13 amino acids. Germline CDR1 LNHDA, CDR2 SQIVND (reference sequence). Unmatched junction bases numbered 1, after V lost 3 bases and J lost 3 bases. The CDR3 nucleotides are TGTGCCAGTAGTATCAGGGGGGACTATGGCTACACCTTC. Amino acid sequence: CASSIRGDYGYTF.

This clone was counted a few times. This chain connects TRBV18 to TRBJ2-5; no clear D. Per germline, CDR1 KGHSH and CDR2 LQKENI. The CDR3 length is 11 residues. Deletions cut 3 bases from V and 2 bases from J, with 1 base between. In nucleotides, the CDR3 is TGTGCCAGCTCACCTCAAGAGACCCAGTACTTC. Translating gives CASSPQETQYF.

This clone was seen more than once but under ten times. The V and J genes are TRBV13 and TRBJ1-2; D gene uncertain. V lost 1 base and J lost 8, with 8 bases in between. The CDR3 is 12 amino acids. Looked up from germline, CDR1 is PRHDT and CDR2 is FYEKMQ (reference sequence). This CDR3 is CASSLVKRGYTF. CDR3 in DNA: TGTGCCAGCAGCTTAGTGAAGAGGGGCTACACCTTC.

This clone was seen a few times. The rearrangement joins TRBV5-6 to TRBJ1-2; D gene unclear. V lost 7 bases, J lost 1 base, and 20 bases lay in between. Germline CDR1 is SGHDT and CDR2 is YYEEEE. CDR3 length equals 16 residues. The CDR3 DNA is TGTGCCAGCGCATCGTTGGACGGCGCCGGTAACTATGGCTACACCTTC. Protein: CASASLDGAGNYGYTF.

The V call is TRBV30, the J call TRBJ2-4; the D is unclear. This CDR3 is 15 amino acids long. V gave up 0 bases and J gave up 4 bases, with 13 bases separating them. The germline V gene encodes CDR1 GTSNPN and CDR2 SVGIG (reference sequence). CDR3 residues: CAWSVDRARKNIQYF. The CDR3 DNA follows: TGTGCCTGGAGTGTAGATAGGGCTAGAAAAAACATTCAGTACTTC.

This chain uses TRBV27 with TRBJ1-2, with 12 bases identical to TRBD1. Per germline, CDR1 MNHEY and CDR2 SMNVEV (reference sequence). The CDR3 runs to 15 residues. V shed 5 bases, J shed 5 bases, and the junction held 6 bases outside the gene matches. The CDR3 DNA follows: TGTGCCAGCAGTAAGGGACAGGGGGCATGGTATGGCTACACCTTC. This gives the protein CASSKGQGAWYGYTF.

This clone has only a few counts. One junction end does not reproduce the germline sequence, and a read error may be involved. This sample also contains other DNA sequences that code for the same CDR3. The gene calls are TRBV4-1 and TRBJ1-2, with D tentatively TRBD1 (5 bases). This CDR3 region has 16 residues. Germline V CDR1 and CDR2: MGHRA, YSYEKL. This CDR3 reads CASSQEGAGKVYGYTF. For the CDR3, the DNA is TGTGCCAGCAGCCAAGAAGGTGCAGGGAAGGTCTATGGCTACACCTTC.

This chain links TRBV2 with TRBJ2-7; 8 positions match TRBD1. This CDR3 has 15 residues. From germline, CDR1 is SNHLY and CDR2 FYNNEI. J gave up 2 bases and V 5 bases, and 8 bases lay outside the gene matches. CDR3 loop: CASSLRTGITYEQYF. DNA for the CDR3: TGTGCCAGCAGTCTTCGGACAGGGATTACCTACGAGCAGTACTTC.

The chain joins TRBV11-1 to TRBJ2-2, with 9 bases identical to TRBD1. Per germline, CDR1 SGHAT and CDR2 FQDESV (reference sequence). The CDR3 is 15 amino acids. V dropped 4 bases and J dropped 5; count of bases not matched to a gene: 5. The CDR3 DNA follows: TGTGCCAGCAGCTCCGGGACAGGGATAACCGGGGAGCTGTTTTTT. Translated: CASSSGTGITGELFF.

This CDR3 reads CASSWGTFPEKLFF. The CDR3 nucleotides read TGTGCCAGCAGCTGGGGGACCTTCCCTGAAAAACTGTTTTTT. The chain employs TRBV5-6 and TRBJ1-4; possible D gene TRBD1, 5 bases. Germline V gives CDR1 SGHDT, CDR2 YYEEEE. V lost 3 bases and J 7 bases, leaving 13 bases between the germline ends. The CDR3 covers 14 residues.

The chain combines TRBV6-5 with TRBJ2-1, with 10 bases that match TRBD2. Germline loops: CDR1 MNHEY, CDR2 SVGAGI. The CDR3 totals 13 residues. V lost 5 bases, J lost 9 bases, and 4 bases stayed unmatched. CDR3 DNA: TGTGCCAGCAGTCCAACTAGCGGGACTGAGCAGTTCTTC. As protein: CASSPTSGTEQFF.

In its sample, this clone was seen a few times. This chain uses TRBV19 with TRBJ2-1; 9 bases match TRBD2. V lost 10 bases and J lost 0; bases outside the gene matches: 16. This CDR3 spans 18 amino acids. Germline V gives CDR1 LNHDA, CDR2 SQIVND (reference sequence). As DNA, the CDR3 is TGTGCCACCGCCGGGGCTTTCCTTAGCGGGAGCTCCTACAATGAGCAGTTCTTC. Translation: CATAGAFLSGSSYNEQFF.

V usage is TRBV7-9 and J usage is TRBJ1-2; D may be TRBD1 (5 bases). The CDR3 spans 15 residues. Between the trimmed V and J ends, which lost 5 bases and 6 bases, there was a span of 19 bases. Germline values: CDR1 SEHNR, CDR2 FQNEAQ (reference sequence). The CDR3 region has the DNA TGTGCCAGCAGCCCCACGGGCCGGGGCGCGGATGGCTACACCTTC. Residues: CASSPTGRGADGYTF.

The gene calls are TRBV7-8 and TRBJ2-6, with 10 bases matching TRBD1. V gave up 3 bases and J gave up 0 bases; unmatched junction bases: 8. CDR1 SGHVS and CDR2 FQNEAQ come from the germline V gene. The CDR3 sequence is 19 residues long. CDR3 in amino acids: CASSLGQGSPLSGANVLTF. In nucleotides, the CDR3 is TGTGCCAGCAGCTTGGGACAGGGGAGTCCCCTCTCTGGGGCCAACGTCCTGACTTTC.

This rearrangement joins TRBV15 to TRBJ1-1; unclear D gene. From germline, CDR1 is LNHNV and CDR2 YYDKDF (reference sequence). The CDR3 is 15 residues long. V dropped 5 bases and J dropped 0 bases, with 13 bases sitting between them. The CDR3 protein is CATSGLGWMNTEAFF. The CDR3 DNA reads TGTGCCACCAGCGGTTTAGGTTGGATGAACACTGAAGCTTTCTTT.

V gene TRBV7-9 combines with J gene TRBJ1-1; 10 nucleotides agree with TRBD1. This CDR3 is built from 16 residues. Germline trimming cut 5 bases from V and 3 bases from J; bases unmatched to any gene: 9. Germline V gives CDR1 SEHNR, CDR2 FQNEAQ (reference sequence). The CDR3 reads CASSATGGLEDTEAFF. The CDR3 nucleotides read TGTGCCAGCAGCGCGACAGGGGGCTTAGAGGACACTGAAGCTTTCTTT. The full variable domain, rest sourced from reference TRBV7-9 and TRBJ1-1, is DTGVSQNPRHKITKRGQNVTFRCDPISEHNRLYWYRQTLGQGPEFLTYFQNEAQLEKSRLLSDRFSAERPKGSFSTLEIQRTEQGDSAMYLCASSATGGLEDTEAFFGQGTRLTVV.